This is a list of T cell receptor beta chains from one sample in a study of CD8+ T cells in alopecia areata. Here immunoSEQ multiplex PCR was the method, and the copy in TCRdb shows in-frame clones only, minus some. Of fewer than 200,000 clones listed, less than 70% are singletons. This sample comprised CD4+ T cells sorted from blood, obtained at week 24, from a patient treated with tofacitinib. These receptors originate from a human donor with alopecia areata. Each CDR3 is given without its conserved first and last residue. The order of the fields is clone size, V gene, J gene, CDR3 protein. Only part of the rows carry a size: once, few, many, or a class if the clone is expanded.

abundance: .
v_gene: TRBV29-1
j_gene: TRBJ1-2
CDR3aa: SVEEGENYGYT

abundance: many
v_gene: TRBV11-2
j_gene: TRBJ1-6
CDR3aa: ASRTGADNSPLH

abundance: .
v_gene: TRBV6-5
j_gene: TRBJ1-2
CDR3aa: ASTPPSGYGYT

abundance: few
v_gene: TRBV7-2
j_gene: TRBJ2-1
CDR3aa: ASSLHWSNPNNEQF

abundance: .
v_gene: TRBV5-1
j_gene: TRBJ2-6
CDR3aa: ASSWGPSGANVLT

abundance: .
v_gene: TRBV23-1
j_gene: TRBJ2-7
CDR3aa: ASSQAVRPRLTYEQY

abundance: .
v_gene: TRBV19
j_gene: TRBJ2-2
CDR3aa: ASSIQGEAGELF

abundance: few
v_gene: TRBV5-1
j_gene: TRBJ1-5
CDR3aa: ASSPLGGHNQPQH

abundance: .
v_gene: TRBV13
j_gene: TRBJ1-2
CDR3aa: ASSSRDRGNYGYT

abundance: .
v_gene: TRBV27
j_gene: TRBJ1-2
CDR3aa: ASSFDRTYGYT

abundance: few
v_gene: TRBV10-3
j_gene: TRBJ2-7
CDR3aa: AISEDNLRGRY

abundance: few
v_gene: TRBV5-1
j_gene: TRBJ2-5
CDR3aa: ASSLSSGAGETQY

abundance: .
v_gene: TRBV20-1
j_gene: TRBJ2-1
CDR3aa: SAREENEQF

abundance: .
v_gene: TRBV5-1
j_gene: TRBJ2-5
CDR3aa: ASSLAPSGDQETQY

abundance: .
v_gene: TRBV30
j_gene: TRBJ1-5
CDR3aa: AWTQGGQPQH

abundance: .
v_gene: TRBV5-1
j_gene: TRBJ1-2
CDR3aa: ASSLANGTGYGYT

abundance: .
v_gene: TRBV23-1
j_gene: TRBJ2-7
CDR3aa: ASDSHYEQY

abundance: .
v_gene: TRBV5-1
j_gene: TRBJ2-5
CDR3aa: ASTASAETQY

abundance: .
v_gene: TRBV5-8
j_gene: TRBJ2-3
CDR3aa: ASSVRTDTQY

abundance: .
v_gene: TRBV9
j_gene: TRBJ2-2
CDR3aa: ASSVAGGASGELF

abundance: .
v_gene: TRBV15
j_gene: TRBJ2-3
CDR3aa: ATSREPSGGGDTQY

abundance: .
v_gene: TRBV5-1
j_gene: TRBJ2-7
CDR3aa: ASRDGDSYEQY

abundance: .
v_gene: TRBV5-6
j_gene: TRBJ1-2
CDR3aa: ASSLLPGQGAHGYT

abundance: .
v_gene: TRBV5-1
j_gene: TRBJ1-4
CDR3aa: ASQSGANEKLF

abundance: .
v_gene: TRBV11-2
j_gene: TRBJ1-1
CDR3aa: ASSRTGGNTEAF

abundance: .
v_gene: TRBV5-1
j_gene: TRBJ2-5
CDR3aa: ASSLAGIQETQY

abundance: .
v_gene: TRBV23-1
j_gene: TRBJ1-5
CDR3aa: ASSLGGDQPQH

abundance: once
v_gene: TRBV29-1
j_gene: TRBJ2-5
CDR3aa: SVGGTSQRETQY

abundance: few
v_gene: TRBV29-1
j_gene: TRBJ2-7
CDR3aa: SGGAGGIGEQY

abundance: .
v_gene: TRBV29-1
j_gene: TRBJ1-1
CDR3aa: SVERELNTEAF

abundance: .
v_gene: TRBV25-1
j_gene: TRBJ1-6
CDR3aa: ASRTGTGASPLH

abundance: .
v_gene: TRBV30
j_gene: TRBJ1-5
CDR3aa: AWSVGSAGNQPQH

abundance: .
v_gene: TRBV29-1
j_gene: TRBJ1-2
CDR3aa: SVEGGEGYT

abundance: .
v_gene: TRBV23-1
j_gene: TRBJ2-7
CDR3aa: ASSRRTGSDEQY

abundance: .
v_gene: TRBV15
j_gene: TRBJ2-5
CDR3aa: ATSRDYVVGSASTLD

abundance: few
v_gene: TRBV7-8
j_gene: TRBJ2-3
CDR3aa: ASSLAGGPSTDTQY

abundance: .
v_gene: TRBV7-9
j_gene: TRBJ1-1
CDR3aa: ASSLGQANTEAF

abundance: .
v_gene: TRBV6-1
j_gene: TRBJ1-1
CDR3aa: ASSDPQGVLNTEAF

abundance: .
v_gene: TRBV6-5
j_gene: TRBJ2-1
CDR3aa: ASSAGLAGREQF

abundance: .
v_gene: TRBV19
j_gene: TRBJ2-2
CDR3aa: ASSAGRLTGELF

abundance: .
v_gene: TRBV2
j_gene: TRBJ2-5
CDR3aa: ASSEGAGGETQY

abundance: .
v_gene: TRBV14
j_gene: TRBJ1-1
CDR3aa: ASSHGRAEAF

abundance: .
v_gene: TRBV29-1
j_gene: TRBJ2-5
CDR3aa: SAGTSGIQETQY

abundance: .
v_gene: TRBV9
j_gene: TRBJ1-4
CDR3aa: ASSPRTVGREKLF

abundance: .
v_gene: TRBV7-9
j_gene: TRBJ2-5
CDR3aa: ASSFWTRVGETQY

abundance: few
v_gene: TRBV29-1
j_gene: TRBJ2-5
CDR3aa: SVSPDRQETQY

abundance: .
v_gene: TRBV29-1
j_gene: TRBJ2-7
CDR3aa: SVEQDRGEQY

abundance: few
v_gene: TRBV9
j_gene: TRBJ1-5
CDR3aa: ASSVDGLNQPQH

abundance: few
v_gene: TRBV29-1
j_gene: TRBJ1-2
CDR3aa: SVEGRNSFYGYT

abundance: .
v_gene: TRBV5-6
j_gene: TRBJ2-6
CDR3aa: ASSVSGASGANVLT

abundance: .
v_gene: TRBV30
j_gene: TRBJ2-2
CDR3aa: AWSVSIRVGTGELF

abundance: .
v_gene: TRBV6-5
j_gene: TRBJ2-3
CDR3aa: ASRAQGAGTDTQY

abundance: .
v_gene: TRBV27
j_gene: TRBJ1-1
CDR3aa: ASSQLWTEPREAF

abundance: few
v_gene: TRBV5-6
j_gene: TRBJ2-5
CDR3aa: ASSPLGVTGETSQETQY

abundance: .
v_gene: TRBV5-1
j_gene: TRBJ1-5
CDR3aa: ASSLSGGNQPQH

abundance: .
v_gene: TRBV18
j_gene: TRBJ1-2
CDR3aa: ASSPPSSGLRGYT

abundance: .
v_gene: TRBV6-6
j_gene: TRBJ1-1
CDR3aa: ASSYGQNTEAF

abundance: .
v_gene: TRBV30
j_gene: TRBJ2-2
CDR3aa: AWSVTRDTGELF

abundance: .
v_gene: TRBV2
j_gene: TRBJ1-1
CDR3aa: ASSSAGLDTEAF